These 27 T cell receptor beta chains came from one sample sequenced in a study of lymphopenia after photon versus proton radiotherapy. The method was immunoSEQ multiplex PCR; TCRdb's version includes in-frame clones alone and lacks a portion of them. The table includes roughly 58,000 clones, around 87% detected once. The specimen was peripheral blood, collected from a patient treated with proton-based radiotherapy. The receptors come from a man at least 80 years old with esophageal cancer.

The chain couples TRBV2 to TRBJ2-7; 7 bases match TRBD1. J gave up 2 bases and V 6 bases, and 7 bases lay outside the gene matches. CDR3 length: 14 amino acids. Germline-derived CDR1 and CDR2 are SNHLY and FYNNEI. The CDR3 region has the DNA TGTGCCAGCAGCTCGACAGGGATGGCCTACGAGCAGTACTTC. Protein: CASSSTGMAYEQYF.

V is TRBV19 and J is TRBJ1-2, with D perhaps matching TRBD1 (6 bases). Germline V gene sequence: CDR1 LNHDA, CDR2 SQIVND (reference sequence). The CDR3 is 13 residues long. The ends were cut back, 3 bases at V and 6 bases at J, with 11 bases in the middle. This CDR3 reads CASSILPGDGYTF. The CDR3 bases are TGTGCCAGTAGTATCCTCCCAGGGGATGGCTACACCTTC.

This clone was observed a single time. The rearrangement uses TRBV7-9 and TRBJ2-7; 9 positions match TRBD1. With V trimmed by 5 bases and J by 5 bases, 7 bases remained unmatched. This CDR3 has 14 residues. Germline V gene data show CDR1 as SEHNR and CDR2 as FQNEAQ (reference sequence). In nucleotides, the CDR3 is TGTGCCAGCAGCCCCGGGACAGGGAATAACGAGCAGTACTTC. Residues: CASSPGTGNNEQYF.

The V gene is TRBV6-5, the J gene TRBJ1-2; D is possibly TRBD1 (6 bases). The V end lost 4 bases, the J end lost 2 bases, and 11 bases lay between the germline ends. The CDR3 consists of 14 residues. Germline loops: CDR1 MNHEY, CDR2 SVGAGI. The CDR3 spells CASSFDRSNYGYTF. CDR3 coding DNA: TGTGCCAGCAGTTTCGACAGGTCAAACTATGGCTACACCTTC.

CDR3 nucleotide sequence: TGCGCCAGCAGCTTGGCAGATACCAACTATGGCTACACCTTC. Translation gives CASSLADTNYGYTF. The V and J genes are TRBV5-1 and TRBJ1-2, with D unclear. This CDR3 spans 14 amino acids. CDR1 is SGHRS and CDR2 is YFSETQ in the germline V gene. V was trimmed by 0 bases and J by 2 bases, leaving 8 bases between them.

The chain couples TRBV27 to TRBJ1-1, with TRBD1 matching 7 bases. Losses at the gene ends were 4 bases for V and 0 bases for J; bases not matched to a gene: 8. CDR1 and CDR2 from the germline V gene are MNHEY and SMNVEV (reference sequence). The CDR3 has 16 amino acids. In DNA form, the CDR3 reads TGTGCCAGCAGTTCCCAGGGGGAAGTATTGAACACTGAAGCTTTCTTT. This codes for CASSSQGEVLNTEAFF.

This clone appeared a few times. This chain links TRBV19 with TRBJ1-2; 8 nucleotides align to TRBD1. CDR1 is LNHDA, CDR2 SQIVND, per germline (reference sequence). The CDR3 sequence is 12 residues long. The ends lost 6 bases at V and 7 bases at J; junction bases unmatched: 4. The CDR3 reads CASSDRGRGYTF. In DNA form, the CDR3 reads TGTGCCAGTAGCGACAGGGGTCGTGGCTACACCTTC.

The chain is built from TRBV6-1 and TRBJ1-4; D is unclear. CDR1 MNHNS and CDR2 SASEGT come from the germline V gene. The CDR3 is 12 amino acids. The germline V and J ends were trimmed by 2 bases and 8 bases, with 6 bases remaining between them. CDR3 in DNA: TGTGCCAGCAGTGAATTTAACGAAAAACTGTTTTTT. Protein sequence: CASSEFNEKLFF.

This clone was detected once. This chain links TRBV4-3 with TRBJ2-3; D is unclear. The CDR3 contains 13 residues. Germline V lookup: CDR1 LGHNA, CDR2 YSLEER. Trimming removed 1 base from V and 0 bases from J, with 2 bases in between. DNA for the CDR3: TGCGCCAGCAGCCAAGGGAGCACAGATACGCAGTATTTT. Translation gives CASSQGSTDTQYF.

The chain links TRBV27 to TRBJ1-4; 9 nucleotides line up with TRBD1. With 8 bases clipped from V and 8 bases from J, the junction kept 9 bases outside the gene matches. Germline V lookup: CDR1 MNHEY, CDR2 SMNVEV (reference sequence). The CDR3 is 14 amino acids. The CDR3 DNA sequence: TGTGCCAGCCAAAGGACAGGGGAGTTGGAAAAACTGTTTTTT. Translating gives CASQRTGELEKLFF.

The rearrangement links TRBV5-5 to TRBJ2-3; D is perhaps TRBD1 (5 bases). The CDR3 consists of 16 residues. Trimming pared 2 bases from V and 4 bases from J, leaving 17 bases between. Germline-derived CDR1 and CDR2 are SGHKS and YYEKEE (reference sequence). CDR3 residues: CASSFFRLRGPDTQYF. The CDR3 DNA follows: TGTGCCAGCAGCTTCTTTCGTTTAAGGGGTCCAGATACGCAGTATTTT.

The table lists this clone with a count of one. This rearrangement joins TRBV7-9 to TRBJ2-7; D unclear. CDR1 is SEHNR and CDR2 is FQNEAQ in the germline V gene (reference sequence). Trimming left V 3 bases short and J 3 bases short, with 15 bases between. This CDR3 spans 15 amino acids. The CDR3 DNA reads as TGTGCCAGCAGCTTTTTTGGGTCGACGGGCTACGAGCAGTACTTC. This encodes CASSFFGSTGYEQYF.

The V gene is TRBV5-6, the J gene TRBJ2-5; weak D call: TRBD1 (6 bases). Germline V gives CDR1 SGHDT, CDR2 YYEEEE. The CDR3 is 14 residues long. V was shortened by 3 bases and J by 4 bases, with 13 bases between the two germline ends. CDR3 in amino acids: CASSSTRGGETQYF. The DNA for the CDR3 is TGTGCCAGCAGCTCGACCAGGGGTGGAGAGACCCAGTACTTC.

The J gene is TRBJ1-4, the V gene TRBV7-9, with D tentatively TRBD1 (6 bases). Trimming pared 2 bases from V and 2 bases from J, leaving 9 bases between. This CDR3 spans 15 amino acids. Germline V lookup: CDR1 SEHNR, CDR2 FQNEAQ (reference sequence). In DNA, the CDR3 is TGTGCCAGCAGCTTATGGCAGGGGACTAATGAAAAACTGTTTTTT. As protein: CASSLWQGTNEKLFF.

The J gene is TRBJ2-3, the V gene TRBV7-3; D call uncertain. The germline CDR1 and CDR2 sequences are SGHTA and FQGTGA. Trimming shortened V by 5 bases and J by 1 base, and 10 bases separated the two germline ends. The CDR3 is 14 amino acids. This CDR3 is CASSLDPGTDTQYF. The CDR3 nucleotides are TGTGCCAGCAGCCTGGACCCTGGCACAGATACGCAGTATTTT.

The CDR3 DNA is TGTGCCAGCAGTTTTGAACCGGGACAAGTACCAGATACGCAGTATTTT. It translates to CASSFEPGQVPDTQYF. The chain couples TRBV6-5 to TRBJ2-3; perhaps TRBD1 as D (6 bases). From germline, CDR1 is MNHEY and CDR2 SVGAGI. This CDR3 has 16 amino acids. The V end lost 4 bases, the J end lost 4 bases, and 18 bases lay between the germline ends.

The J gene is TRBJ2-2, the V gene TRBV9; D not certain. The V gene lost 0 bases and the J gene lost 2 bases, with 14 bases spanning the gap. The germline gives CDR1 SGDLS, CDR2 YYNGEE. This CDR3 has 17 residues. The CDR3 sequence is CASSVEGQALNTGELFF. Here the CDR3 DNA reads TGTGCCAGCAGCGTAGAAGGCCAGGCCCTAAACACCGGGGAGCTGTTTTTT. The complete variable domain, with remaining parts taken from reference TRBV9 and TRBJ2-2, reads DSGVTQTPKHLITATGQRVTLRCSPRSGDLSVYWYQQSLDQGLQFLIQYYNGEERAKGNILERFSAQQFPDLHSELNLSSLELGDSALYFCASSVEGQALNTGELFFGEGSRLTVL.

The table lists this clone with a few counts. This chain links TRBV6-5 with TRBJ2-2; unclear D gene. The CDR3 has 11 residues. Germline-derived CDR1 and CDR2 are MNHEY and SVGAGI. V lost 5 bases and J 5 bases, leaving 3 bases between the germline ends. In nucleotides, the CDR3 is TGTGCCAGCAGTGGGACCGGGGAGCTGTTTTTT. Translating it yields CASSGTGELFF.

V usage is TRBV6-5 and J usage is TRBJ2-2, with unresolved D. The V end was cut by 7 bases, the J end by 6 bases, with 9 bases between. Germline values: CDR1 MNHEY, CDR2 SVGAGI. This CDR3 region has 12 residues. CDR3 coding DNA: TGTGCCAGCACCCCTGGGGCCGGGGAGCTGTTTTTT. It codes for CASTPGAGELFF.

There are a few counts of this clone. The chain links TRBV9 to TRBJ1-2; 8 bases fit TRBD1. CDR3 size: 14 residues. The germline V gene has CDR1 SGDLS and CDR2 YYNGEE. Trimming at V came to 0 bases and at J to 8 bases, leaving 6 bases not matched to a gene. CDR3 sequence reads: CASSVGQGAGGYTF. For the CDR3, the DNA is TGTGCCAGCAGCGTAGGGCAGGGGGCCGGAGGCTACACCTTC.

This clone was seen a single time. V gene TRBV19 combines with J gene TRBJ1-1; D remains ambiguous. In germline, CDR1 is LNHDA, CDR2 SQIVND (reference sequence). The CDR3 loop spans 12 amino acids. V lost 5 bases, J lost 5 bases, and 9 bases lay in between. CDR3 in DNA: TGTGCCAGTAGTCCAGGATTAACTGAAGCTTTCTTT. The encoded protein is CASSPGLTEAFF.

The V and J genes are TRBV19 and TRBJ2-2; 12 bases agree with TRBD2. Germline V gene lookup returns CDR1 LNHDA and CDR2 SQIVND (reference sequence). This CDR3 region has 16 residues. V lost 8 bases and J lost 5; bases outside the gene matches: 9. The CDR3 region is CASSGGLAGLTGELFF. CDR3 nucleotides: TGTGCCAGTTCCGGCGGACTAGCGGGACTGACCGGGGAGCTGTTTTTT.

The V call is TRBV10-3, the J call TRBJ2-2, with TRBD2 matching over 12 bases. V was clipped by 0 bases and J by 4 bases; unmatched bases: 6. The CDR3 spans 18 residues. Germline assignment: CDR1 ENHRY and CDR2 SYGVKD. CDR3 in DNA: TGTGCCATCAGTGAGTCGTCTAGCGGGAGGGCCCGCACCGGGGAGCTGTTTTTT. Translated: CAISESSSGRARTGELFF.

The chain has TRBV7-2 and TRBJ1-2, with D unresolved. V was cut by 3 bases and J by 5 bases, with 10 bases left in between. There are 13 residues in the CDR3. Germline V gives CDR1 SGHTA, CDR2 FQGNSA. For the CDR3, the DNA is TGTGCCAGCAGCTTGGACCCAGATTATGGCTACACCTTC. This translates into CASSLDPDYGYTF.

The chain couples TRBV13 to TRBJ1-1; D is unresolved. V was trimmed by 0 bases and J by 4 bases, leaving 9 bases between them. The CDR3 has 14 amino acids. Germline-derived CDR1 and CDR2 are PRHDT and FYEKMQ (reference sequence). CDR3 loop: CASSLGGMSTEAFF. CDR3 in DNA: TGTGCCAGCAGCTTAGGGGGTATGAGCACTGAAGCTTTCTTT. The full variable domain, rest sourced from reference TRBV13 and TRBJ1-1, is AAGVIQSPRHLIKEKRETATLKCYPIPRHDTVYWYQQGPGQDPQFLISFYEKMQSDKGSIPDRFSAQQFSDYHSELNMSSLELGDSALYFCASSLGGMSTEAFFGQGTRLTVV.

This clone was seen a handful of times. This sequence joins TRBV30 and TRBJ1-2; D might be TRBD1 (5 bases). The CDR3 is 12 amino acids. Germline values: CDR1 GTSNPN, CDR2 SVGIG (reference sequence). The ends were cut back, 8 bases at V and 8 bases at J, with 18 bases in the middle. The DNA of the CDR3 is TGTGCCGGGACTGAGGCGGGCCTCGGCTACACCTTC. It codes for CAGTEAGLGYTF.

The chain couples TRBV6-1 to TRBJ1-2, with D unclear. V gave up 5 bases and J gave up 5 bases, with 12 bases separating them. CDR3 length: 13 residues. Per germline, CDR1 MNHNS and CDR2 SASEGT. CDR3 bases: TGTGCCAGCAGTTCCCGGGAAGATTATGGCTACACCTTC. Translating it yields CASSSREDYGYTF.